These T cell receptor beta chains were read from a single sample in a study of blood T cell repertoires in COVID-19. The protocol was immunoSEQ multiplex PCR, while the TCRdb copy is restricted to in-frame clones and leaves out a portion. The sample carries 130,000 or so clones, 70% to 85% recorded once. Sequenced material: peripheral blood. The origin of the receptors is a woman in her sixties or seventies with acute or convalescent COVID-19. CDR3s include the opening cysteine and the closing phenylalanine or tryptophan. Each record gives: V gene, D gene, clone size, J gene, CDR3 DNA, CDR3 protein. D genes are given only for firm matches. A row's size may be missing; if present it is once, few, many or a size class.

TRBV5-8	.	.	TRBJ1-6	TGTGCCAGCAGTCGGGTGTATTCACCCCTCCACTTT	CASSRVYSPLHF
TRBV11-2	TRBD1	.	TRBJ1-4	TGTGCCAGCAGCTTAGGGTACAGGGGGAATGAAAAACTGTTTTTT	CASSLGYRGNEKLFF
TRBV7-9	.	.	TRBJ1-4	TGTGCCAGCAGCTTAGAAAGGACACCAACAACTAATGAAAAACTGTTTTTT	CASSLERTPTTNEKLFF
TRBV18	TRBD1	.	TRBJ1-2	TGTGCCAGCTCACCAGACAGGGGGCAAAGGAGCTACACCTTC	CASSPDRGQRSYTF
TRBV19	.	.	TRBJ1-1	TGTGCCAGTAGTAAAACGGGAGGGGTTGAAGCTTTCTTT	CASSKTGGVEAFF
TRBV19	.	.	TRBJ1-1	TGTGCCAGTAGTAGAGGACAGCACACTGAAGCTTTCTTT	CASSRGQHTEAFF
TRBV28	TRBD1	.	TRBJ1-3	TGTGCCAGCAGTGGACAGGGGGCTGGAAACACCATATATTTT	CASSGQGAGNTIYF
TRBV5-4	.	.	TRBJ1-2	TGTGCCAGCAGCTTTCCCAAAGGGGTGGGGAACTATGGCTACACCTTC	CASSFPKGVGNYGYTF
TRBV6-1	.	once	TRBJ1-2	TGTGCCAGCAGTGAAGCCGGGATTAGGGGCTACACCTTC	CASSEAGIRGYTF
TRBV5-5	.	.	TRBJ2-6	TGTGCCAGCAGCTTCGGGGGTCCCTTAGGGGCCAACGTCCTGACTTTC	CASSFGGPLGANVLTF
TRBV2	.	.	TRBJ1-2	TGTGCCAGCAGTGAATATGTCAACTTGGATGGCTACACCTTC	CASSEYVNLDGYTF
TRBV10-2	TRBD1	.	TRBJ1-5	TGCGCCAGCAGGGAGGTCACAGGGGGCCCTCAGCCCCAGCATTTT	CASREVTGGPQPQHF
TRBV19	TRBD1	.	TRBJ1-1	TGTGCCAGTACCGTCAGGGGGGTTAACACTGAAGCTTTCTTT	CASTVRGVNTEAFF
TRBV11-2	.	.	TRBJ2-5	TGTGCCAGCAGCTTAACTGGACAAGTAGAGACCCAGTACTTC	CASSLTGQVETQYF
TRBV28	TRBD1	.	TRBJ1-1	TGTGCCAGCACCGACAGGGGGAGAAAAGGGGGTGGCACTGAAGCTTTCTTT	CASTDRGRKGGGTEAFF
TRBV5-1	.	once	TRBJ1-2	TGCGCCAGCAGCCCGCAACCGGACGGGGATGGCTACACCTTC	CASSPQPDGDGYTF
TRBV4-1	TRBD1	.	TRBJ1-1	TGCGCCAGCAGCCAAGACCCTCCAGGGGGAACGAACACTGAAGCTTTCTTT	CASSQDPPGGTNTEAFF
TRBV24-1	TRBD1	once	TRBJ2-1	TGTGCCACCAGTGACTATGACAGGGGATCCTACAATGAGCAGTTCTTC	CATSDYDRGSYNEQFF
TRBV5-6	TRBD1	.	TRBJ1-1	TGTGCCAGCAGCCGGCCGGGACAGGCTGAAGCTTTCTTT	CASSRPGQAEAFF
TRBV7-9	TRBD1	.	TRBJ1-3	TGTGCCAGCCTAACAGGGGACGGAAACACCATATATTTT	CASLTGDGNTIYF
TRBV7-8	TRBD1	.	TRBJ2-2	TGTGCCAGCCCGAGGGGGCCGAACACCGGGGAGCTGTTTTTT	CASPRGPNTGELFF
TRBV19	TRBD1	.	TRBJ1-1	TGTGCCAGTAGTAGACAGGGGGGGACTGAAGCTTTCTTT	CASSRQGGTEAFF
TRBV2	.	.	TRBJ1-6	TGTGCCAGCATGGGCCGTTGGTCACCCCTCCACTTT	CASMGRWSPLHF
TRBV5-1	.	.	TRBJ1-1	TGCGCCAGCAGTCTAGCAGGGGCGAACACTGAAGCTTTCTTT	CASSLAGANTEAFF
TRBV5-8	TRBD1	.	TRBJ2-1	TGTGCCAGCAGCTCCCGAGGGAGAACAGGGGTCTTC	CASSSRGRTGVF
TRBV27	TRBD1	.	TRBJ1-1	TGTGCCAGCAGTATCCGGACAGGGGGCACTGAAGCTTTCTTT	CASSIRTGGTEAFF
TRBV9	.	.	TRBJ1-2	TGTGCCAGCAGCGTCACGGCCGATCCGAGAGGGTATGGCTACACCTTC	CASSVTADPRGYGYTF
TRBV2	.	.	TRBJ1-5	TGTGCCAGCAGATTTCAGGGTAATCAGCCCCAGCATTTT	CASRFQGNQPQHF